These 7 T cell receptor beta chains came from one sample sequenced in a study of identifying expanded T cells in peripheral blood. The assay was immunoSEQ multiplex PCR, and TCRdb's table has in-frame clones only and misses some. The table has 75,000 to 95,000 clones, approximately 91% seen once. What was sequenced was blood. The receptors originated from a person between 18 and 75 years old in good health.

The chain has TRBV5-1 and TRBJ1-4; D is unresolved. The V and J ends lost 0 bases and 0 bases respectively, with 6 bases between them. Germline loops: CDR1 SGHRS, CDR2 YFSETQ. This CDR3 has 15 residues. The CDR3 bases are TGCGCCAGCAGCTTGGATGGGACAACTAATGAAAAACTGTTTTTT. It yields the protein CASSLDGTTNEKLFF. Drawing the rest from reference TRBV5-1 and TRBJ1-4, the complete variable domain is KAGVTQTPRYLIKTRGQQVTLSCSPISGHRSVSWYQQTPGQGLQFLFEYFSETQRNKGNFPGRFSGRQFSNSRSEMNVSTLELGDSALYLCASSLDGTTNEKLFFGSGTQLSVL.

V and J are TRBV5-8 and TRBJ1-2; D gene ambiguous. CDR1 SGHTS and CDR2 YDEGEE come from the germline V gene. The CDR3 totals 16 residues. Deletions cut 4 bases from V and 4 bases from J, with 20 bases between. The CDR3 nucleotides are TGTGCCAGCAGCCATACTACCGGACTAGTCGGCTATGGCTACACCTTC. It is translated as CASSHTTGLVGYGYTF.

The rearrangement joins TRBV2 to TRBJ2-3; 9 nucleotides agree with TRBD2. CDR3 length: 16 residues. V lost 3 bases to trimming and J lost 1 base; unmatched junction nucleotides: 5. Germline V gives CDR1 SNHLY, CDR2 FYNNEI. The CDR3 sequence is CASSDGWTSGTDTQYF. The DNA for the CDR3 is TGTGCCAGCAGTGACGGGTGGACTAGCGGCACAGATACGCAGTATTTT.

This sequence joins TRBV18 and TRBJ2-5; 7 bases line up with TRBD1. CDR1 and CDR2 from the germline V gene are KGHSH and LQKENI. The CDR3 spans 15 residues. J was trimmed by 2 bases and V by 3 bases; bases with no gene match: 6. CDR3 DNA sequence: TGTGCCAGCTCACCGCGCCAGGGGGTACAAGAGACCCAGTACTTC. Translating gives CASSPRQGVQETQYF.

The chain carries TRBV19 and TRBJ2-5; TRBD2 agrees at 13 bases. Germline V CDR1 and CDR2: LNHDA, SQIVND (reference sequence). CDR3 length: 15 amino acids. J lost 11 bases, V lost 6 bases, and 12 bases had no gene match. CDR3 sequence: CASSVGLAGSGEQYF. CDR3 nucleotide sequence: TGTGCCAGTAGCGTGGGACTAGCGGGATCAGGAGAGCAGTACTTC. Filled out from reference TRBV19 and TRBJ2-5, the complete variable domain reads DGGITQSPKYLFRKEGQNVTLSCEQNLNHDAMYWYRQDPGQGLRLIYYSQIVNDFQKGDIAEGYSVSREKKESFPLTVTSAQKNPTAFYLCASSVGLAGSGEQYFGPGTRLLVL.

The rearrangement joins TRBV4-1 to TRBJ1-1; D is ambiguous. The germline V and J ends were trimmed by 1 base and 5 bases, with 8 bases remaining between them. The CDR3 runs to 13 residues. The germline CDR1 and CDR2 sequences are MGHRA and YSYEKL. The CDR3 protein is CASSQVGGTEAFF. The CDR3 nucleotides read TGCGCCAGCAGCCAAGTGGGAGGGACTGAAGCTTTCTTT.

The table lists this clone with a count of one. The CDR3 reads CASSLFEGELFF. Written as DNA, the CDR3 is TGTGCCAGCAGCCTCTTCGAAGGGGAGCTGTTTTTT. The gene calls are TRBV9 and TRBJ2-2; no clear D. V was shortened by 4 bases and J by 8 bases, with 9 bases between the two germline ends. Germline CDR1 SGDLS, CDR2 YYNGEE. The CDR3 totals 12 residues.